The clone carrying this T cell receptor beta chain has just a few counts. Clones were read by immunoSEQ multiplex PCR, and TCRdb kept only the in-frame ones, dropping some. The table shows under 100,000 clones, with about 89% occurring only once. These data belong to a study of blood T cell repertoires in COVID-19. Trimming removed 3 bases from V and 5 bases from J, with 7 bases in between. The CDR3 sequence is 12 residues long. CDR1 is DFQATT and CDR2 is SNEGSKA in the germline V gene (reference sequence). The chain has TRBV20-1 and TRBJ1-4, with D hard to call. The sample comprised peripheral blood. This TCR came from a human donor in a cohort sampled during active COVID-19. For the CDR3, the DNA is TGCAGTGCTAGTTCAGGAAATGAAAAACTGTTTTTT. Translated: CSASSGNEKLFF.